This T cell receptor (beta chain) was sequenced for a study of cytomegalovirus exposure and HLA in healthy donors. Study-level points and caveats: TRBV6-2, TRBV6-3 and some other V segments were excluded as indistinguishable.

Use of 60 Vbeta and 13 Jbeta primers characterized the PCR. Only in-frame clones appear in the TCRdb table, and some are missing; sequencing was by immunoSEQ multiplex PCR. Of approximately 120,000 clones listed, 77% are singletons. The CDR3 sequence is 13 residues long. From germline, CDR1 is SGHRS and CDR2 YFSETQ. V was pared by 3 bases and J by 5 bases, with 12 bases between. This clone was seen once. Its antigen is still unknown. Sequenced: PBMCs. The chain recombines TRBV5-1 with TRBJ2-7, with D tentatively TRBD1 (5 bases). The TCR sequence derives from a woman between 35 and 50 years old in good health and CMV-seropositive. CDR3 region: CASSYQGINEQYF. CDR3 in DNA: TGCGCCAGCAGCTATCAGGGTATTAACGAGCAGTACTTC. The entire variable domain, with the rest obtained from reference TRBV5-1 and TRBJ2-7, is as follows: KAGVTQTPRYLIKTRGQQVTLSCSPISGHRSVSWYQQTPGQGLQFLFEYFSETQRNKGNFPGRFSGRQFSNSRSEMNVSTLELGDSALYLCASSYQGINEQYFGPGTRLTVT.